Listed below are T cell receptor beta chains from one sample, sequenced in a study of long-term antiretroviral therapy in people with HIV. Profiled with immunoSEQ multiplex PCR; TCRdb holds only in-frame clones, not every one. The data show about 24,000 clones, with roughly 82% seen just once and approximately 2.5% held by the top ten. The sequences come from unsorted PBMCs, collected 3 years after starting antiretroviral therapy. Receptors were obtained from a man over 45 with HIV. The CDR3 runs from the conserved cysteine through the conserved F or W.

j_call	v_call	cdr3_aa
TRBJ1-3	TRBV4-3	CASTPNRGLGNTIYF
TRBJ1-3	TRBV4-1	CASSPLLGNTIYF
TRBJ1-2	TRBV6-5	CASSTNRENYGYTF
TRBJ1-5	TRBV15	CATSRGDINQPQHF
TRBJ1-2	TRBV2	CASSARTAAGYTF
TRBJ2-7	TRBV6-5	CASSLDRDEPYEQYF
TRBJ1-1	TRBV9	CASSFRANTEAFF
TRBJ2-2	TRBV11-3	CASSTGQGGNWELFF
TRBJ2-5	TRBV11-3	CASTLTGLAAQETQYF
TRBJ2-2	TRBV5-4	CASSLSGVDTGELFF
TRBJ2-5	TRBV5-4	CASSFVAGGRGETQYF
TRBJ2-7	TRBV28	CAISAGTRRYEQYF
TRBJ2-2	TRBV30	CAWTRDNTGELFF
TRBJ2-7	TRBV28	CASSFLGGTYEQYF
TRBJ2-2	TRBV10-1	CASSEMAGSTGELFF
TRBJ1-1	TRBV7-9	CASSSTGFTEAFF
TRBJ2-7	TRBV15	CATSRERGMGSSYEQYF
TRBJ1-1	TRBV4-3	CASSQDSGVSEAFF
TRBJ2-3	TRBV10-3	CAISESTDTQYF
TRBJ2-7	TRBV4-1	CASSHPDRPYEQYF
TRBJ1-4	TRBV7-6	CASRGAINEKLFF
TRBJ2-7	TRBV2	CASSLRGAGSEQYF
TRBJ1-2	TRBV4-2	CASTSPGHLYGYTF
TRBJ1-2	TRBV6-5	CASSSLRTPNHGYTF
TRBJ2-4	TRBV6-6	CASSYGRAKNIQYF
TRBJ2-7	TRBV7-3	CASSLDGQGDYEQYF
TRBJ2-5	TRBV5-1	CASSPGGGQETQYF
TRBJ1-1	TRBV2	CASRGLSEAFF
TRBJ2-1	TRBV7-8	CASSYSPRNEQFF
TRBJ1-1	TRBV4-3	CASSPRTGANTEAFF
TRBJ2-7	TRBV6-1	CASSGTGATPGLYEQYF
TRBJ1-6	TRBV28	CASRWTGGSYNSPLHF
TRBJ1-2	TRBV6-5	CASWDRPYGYTF
TRBJ2-7	TRBV19	CASKGTGVHEQYF
TRBJ2-5	TRBV9	CASSYSGRAGETQYF
TRBJ2-2	TRBV7-2	CASSLVLRLAGGTGELFF
TRBJ2-2	TRBV5-1	CASSLAGVQTGELFF
TRBJ1-1	TRBV10-3	CAISDRGEDTEAFF
TRBJ1-1	TRBV30	CAWSSTGGAEAFF
TRBJ2-7	TRBV7-9	CASSWDTLSYEQYF
TRBJ1-2	TRBV2	CASSHRANYGYTF
TRBJ1-2	TRBV14	CASSQGSFGTADLPHNYGYTF
TRBJ2-3	TRBV6-5	CASSSLSGELTDTQYF
TRBJ2-1	TRBV7-2	CASSPELAGADEQFF
TRBJ1-1	TRBV28	CASSSGDTEAFF
TRBJ2-6	TRBV5-1	CASSLVGTGGAGANVLTF
TRBJ2-5	TRBV10-3	CAISVAGTQETQYF
TRBJ2-7	TRBV10-3	CAISDSKGLNEQYF
TRBJ1-1	TRBV14	CASSHPTASVEAFF
TRBJ1-5	TRBV7-2	CASSLAGAPQPQHF
TRBJ2-5	TRBV5-1	CASSFPGQGLQETQYF